The following is a TCR beta chain sequence with its context. The length of the CDR3 is 12 residues. With 8 bases clipped from V and 4 bases from J, the junction kept 4 bases outside the gene matches. Germline V gene data show CDR1 as WSHSY and CDR2 as SAAADI. This sample is part of a study of cytomegalovirus exposure and HLA in healthy donors. Amplification used 60 Vbeta primers and 13 Jbeta primers. Assay used: immunoSEQ multiplex PCR; TCRdb lists only in-frame clones, some missing. The table includes about 150,000 clones, around 74% detected once. The V and J genes are TRBV10-2 and TRBJ1-2; TRBD1 aligns across 7 bases. The sequencing sample was made of PBMCs. The origin of this receptor is a man between 45 and 60 years old in good health and CMV-seropositive. Here the CDR3 reads CASLRDSYGYTF. CDR3 in DNA: TGCGCCAGCCTCCGGGACAGCTATGGCTACACCTTC.